Described below is a single T cell receptor beta chain sequence and its context. This specimen belongs to a study of control samples from healthy donors and cancer patients. Using immunoSEQ multiplex PCR, the repertoire was profiled, and TCRdb retains in-frame clones only, with some absent. The sample holds about 150,000 clones, 80% to 95% seen once. The germline CDR1 and CDR2 sequences are LGHDT and YNNKEL (reference sequence). V shed 4 bases and J shed 2 bases, with 13 bases lying between them. The CDR3 runs 15 residues. The clonotype originates from a woman aged 25 to 39 in good health. The chain is built from TRBV3-1 (or the pseudogene TRBV3-2) and TRBJ2-3; D is undetermined. The sample was blood. CDR3 coding DNA: TGTGCCAGCAGCCCCAAAAGTACTTACACAGATACGCAGTATTTT. This encodes CASSPKSTYTDTQYF.